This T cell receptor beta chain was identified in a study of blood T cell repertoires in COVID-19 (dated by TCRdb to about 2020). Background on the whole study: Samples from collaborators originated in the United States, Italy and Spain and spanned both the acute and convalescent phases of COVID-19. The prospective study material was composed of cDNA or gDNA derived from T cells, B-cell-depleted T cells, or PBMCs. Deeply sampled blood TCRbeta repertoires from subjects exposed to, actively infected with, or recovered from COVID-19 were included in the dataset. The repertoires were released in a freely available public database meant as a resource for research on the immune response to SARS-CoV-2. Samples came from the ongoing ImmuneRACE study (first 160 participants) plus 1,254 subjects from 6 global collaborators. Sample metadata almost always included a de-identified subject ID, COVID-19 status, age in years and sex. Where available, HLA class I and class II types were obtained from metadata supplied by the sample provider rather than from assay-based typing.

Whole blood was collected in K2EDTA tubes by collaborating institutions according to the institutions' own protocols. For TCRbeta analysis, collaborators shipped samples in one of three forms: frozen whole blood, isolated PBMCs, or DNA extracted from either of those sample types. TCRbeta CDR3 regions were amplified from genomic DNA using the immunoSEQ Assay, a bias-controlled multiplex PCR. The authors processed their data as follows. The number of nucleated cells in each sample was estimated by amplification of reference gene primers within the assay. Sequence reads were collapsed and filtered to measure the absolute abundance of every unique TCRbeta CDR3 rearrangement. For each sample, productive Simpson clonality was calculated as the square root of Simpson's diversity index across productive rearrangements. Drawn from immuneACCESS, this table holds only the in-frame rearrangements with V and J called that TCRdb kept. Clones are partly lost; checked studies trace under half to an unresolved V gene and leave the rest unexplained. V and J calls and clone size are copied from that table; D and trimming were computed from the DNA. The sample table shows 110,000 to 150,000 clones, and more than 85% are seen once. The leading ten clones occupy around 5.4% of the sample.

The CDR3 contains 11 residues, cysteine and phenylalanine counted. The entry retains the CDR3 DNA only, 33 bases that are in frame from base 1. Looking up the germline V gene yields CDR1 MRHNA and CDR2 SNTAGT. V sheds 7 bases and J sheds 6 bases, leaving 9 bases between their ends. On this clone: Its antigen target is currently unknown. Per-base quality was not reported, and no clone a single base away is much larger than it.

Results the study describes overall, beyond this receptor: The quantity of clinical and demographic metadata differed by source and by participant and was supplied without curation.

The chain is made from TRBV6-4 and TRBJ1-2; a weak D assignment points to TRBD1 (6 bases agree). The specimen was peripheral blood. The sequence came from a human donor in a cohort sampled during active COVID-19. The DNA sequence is TGTGCCAGCAAAGGGACACATGGCTACACCTTC. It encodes CASKGTHGYTF.